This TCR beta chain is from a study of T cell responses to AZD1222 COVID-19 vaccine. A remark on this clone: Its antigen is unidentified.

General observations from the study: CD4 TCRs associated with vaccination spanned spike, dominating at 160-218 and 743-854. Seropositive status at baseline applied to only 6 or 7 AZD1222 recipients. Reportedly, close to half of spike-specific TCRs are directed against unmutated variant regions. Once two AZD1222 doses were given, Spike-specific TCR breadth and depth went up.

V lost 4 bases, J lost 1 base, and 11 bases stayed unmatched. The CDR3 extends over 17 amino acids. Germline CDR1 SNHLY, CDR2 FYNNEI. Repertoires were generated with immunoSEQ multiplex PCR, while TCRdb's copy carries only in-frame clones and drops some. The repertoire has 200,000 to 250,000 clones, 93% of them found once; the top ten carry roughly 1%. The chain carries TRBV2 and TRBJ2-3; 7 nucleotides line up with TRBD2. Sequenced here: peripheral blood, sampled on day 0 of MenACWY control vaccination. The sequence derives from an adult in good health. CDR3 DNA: TGTGCCAGCAGTGTGTTCGAGCGGGGTAGCGGCACAGATACGCAGTATTTT. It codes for CASSVFERGSGTDTQYF.